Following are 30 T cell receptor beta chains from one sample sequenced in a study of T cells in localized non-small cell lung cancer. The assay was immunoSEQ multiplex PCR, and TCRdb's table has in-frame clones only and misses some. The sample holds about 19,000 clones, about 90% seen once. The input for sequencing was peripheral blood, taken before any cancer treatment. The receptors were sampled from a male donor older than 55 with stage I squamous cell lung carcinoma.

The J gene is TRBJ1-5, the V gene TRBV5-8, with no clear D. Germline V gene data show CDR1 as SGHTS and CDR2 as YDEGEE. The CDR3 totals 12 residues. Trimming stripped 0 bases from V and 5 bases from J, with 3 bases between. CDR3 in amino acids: CASSLDDQPQHF. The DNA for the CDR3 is TGTGCCAGCAGCTTGGACGATCAGCCCCAGCATTTT.

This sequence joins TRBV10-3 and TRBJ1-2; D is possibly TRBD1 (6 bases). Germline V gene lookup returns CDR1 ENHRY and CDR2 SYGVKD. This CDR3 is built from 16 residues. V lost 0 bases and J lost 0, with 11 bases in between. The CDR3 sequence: CAISESFGQTNYGYTF. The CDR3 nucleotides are TGTGCCATCAGTGAGTCTTTCGGACAGACTAACTATGGCTACACCTTC.

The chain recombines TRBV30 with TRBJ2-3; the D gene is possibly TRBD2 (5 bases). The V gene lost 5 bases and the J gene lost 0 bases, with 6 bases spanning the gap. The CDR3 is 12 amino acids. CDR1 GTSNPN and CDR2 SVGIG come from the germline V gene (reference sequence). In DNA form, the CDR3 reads TGTGCCTGGGGACTGAGCACAGATACGCAGTATTTT. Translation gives CAWGLSTDTQYF.

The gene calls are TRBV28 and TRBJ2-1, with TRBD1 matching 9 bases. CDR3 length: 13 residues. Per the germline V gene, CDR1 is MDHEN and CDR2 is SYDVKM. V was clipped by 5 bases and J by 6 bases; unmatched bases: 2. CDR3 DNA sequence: TGTGCCAGCAGTGCGGACAGGGGCAATGAGCAGTTCTTC. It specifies CASSADRGNEQFF.

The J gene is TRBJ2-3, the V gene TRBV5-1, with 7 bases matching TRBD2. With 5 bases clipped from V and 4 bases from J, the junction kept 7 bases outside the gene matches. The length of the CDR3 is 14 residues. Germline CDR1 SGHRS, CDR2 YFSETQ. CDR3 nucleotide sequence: TGCGCCAGCAGTGTAGCGGGCCCGCCAGATACGCAGTATTTT. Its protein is CASSVAGPPDTQYF. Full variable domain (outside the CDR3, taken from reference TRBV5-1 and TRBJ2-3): KAGVTQTPRYLIKTRGQQVTLSCSPISGHRSVSWYQQTPGQGLQFLFEYFSETQRNKGNFPGRFSGRQFSNSRSEMNVSTLELGDSALYLCASSVAGPPDTQYFGPGTRLTVL.

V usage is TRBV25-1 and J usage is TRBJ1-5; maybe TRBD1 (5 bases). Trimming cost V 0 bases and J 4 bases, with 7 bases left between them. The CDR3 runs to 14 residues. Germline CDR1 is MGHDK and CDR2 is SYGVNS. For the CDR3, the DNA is TGTGCCAGCAGTGAATACGGGGGTAATCAGCCCCAGCATTTT. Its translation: CASSEYGGNQPQHF.

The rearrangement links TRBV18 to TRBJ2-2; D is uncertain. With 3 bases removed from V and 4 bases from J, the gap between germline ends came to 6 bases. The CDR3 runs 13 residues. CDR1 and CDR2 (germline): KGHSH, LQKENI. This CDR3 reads CASSPGATGELFF. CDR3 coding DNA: TGTGCCAGCTCACCGGGCGCCACCGGGGAGCTGTTTTTT.

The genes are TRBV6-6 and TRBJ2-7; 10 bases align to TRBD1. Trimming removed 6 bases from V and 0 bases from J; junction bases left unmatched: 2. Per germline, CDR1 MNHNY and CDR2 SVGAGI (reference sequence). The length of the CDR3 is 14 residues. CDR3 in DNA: TGTGCCAGCAGGCGGACAGGGGGCTCCTACGAGCAGTACTTC. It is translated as CASRRTGGSYEQYF.

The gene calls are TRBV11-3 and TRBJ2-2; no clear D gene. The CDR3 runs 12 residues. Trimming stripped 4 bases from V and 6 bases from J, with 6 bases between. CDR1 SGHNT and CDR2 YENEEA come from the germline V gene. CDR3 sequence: CASSSESGELFF. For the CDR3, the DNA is TGTGCCAGCAGCTCCGAATCCGGGGAGCTGTTTTTT. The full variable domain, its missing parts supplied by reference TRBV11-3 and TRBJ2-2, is EAGVVQSPRYKIIEKKQPVAFWCNPISGHNTLYWYLQNLGQGPELLIRYENEEAVDDSQLPKDRFSAERLKGVDSTLKIQPAELGDSAVYLCASSSESGELFFGEGSRLTVL.

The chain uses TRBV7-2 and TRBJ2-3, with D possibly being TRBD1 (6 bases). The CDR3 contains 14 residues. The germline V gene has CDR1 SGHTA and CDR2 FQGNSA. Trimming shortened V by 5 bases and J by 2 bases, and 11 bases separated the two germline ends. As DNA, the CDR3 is TGTGCCAGCAGCATAAACAGGGACACAGATACGCAGTATTTT. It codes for CASSINRDTDTQYF.

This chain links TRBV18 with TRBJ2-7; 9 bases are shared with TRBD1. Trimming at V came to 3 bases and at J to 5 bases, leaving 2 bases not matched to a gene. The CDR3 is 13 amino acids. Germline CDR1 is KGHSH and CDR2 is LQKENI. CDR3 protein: CASSPGTGNEQYF. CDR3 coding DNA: TGTGCCAGCTCACCCGGGACAGGGAACGAGCAGTACTTC. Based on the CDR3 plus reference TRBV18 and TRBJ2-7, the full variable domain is NAGVMQNPRHLVRRRGQEARLRCSPMKGHSHVYWYRQLPEEGLKFMVYLQKENIIDESGMPKERFSAEFPKEGPSILRIQQVVRGDSAAYFCASSPGTGNEQYFGPGTRLTVT.

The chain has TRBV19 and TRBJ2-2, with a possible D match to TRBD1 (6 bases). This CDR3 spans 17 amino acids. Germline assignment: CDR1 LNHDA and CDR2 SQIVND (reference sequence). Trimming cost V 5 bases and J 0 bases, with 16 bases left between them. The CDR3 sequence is CASSATGKPSNTGELFF. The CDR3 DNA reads TGTGCCAGTAGTGCTACAGGGAAACCTTCGAACACCGGGGAGCTGTTTTTT.

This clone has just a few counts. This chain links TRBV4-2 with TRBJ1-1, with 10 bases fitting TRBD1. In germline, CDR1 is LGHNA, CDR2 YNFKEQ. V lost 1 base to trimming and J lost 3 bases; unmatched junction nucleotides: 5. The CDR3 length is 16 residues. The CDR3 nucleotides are TGTGCCAGCAGCCAAGTATTGGGGACAGGGGACACTGAAGCTTTCTTT. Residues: CASSQVLGTGDTEAFF.

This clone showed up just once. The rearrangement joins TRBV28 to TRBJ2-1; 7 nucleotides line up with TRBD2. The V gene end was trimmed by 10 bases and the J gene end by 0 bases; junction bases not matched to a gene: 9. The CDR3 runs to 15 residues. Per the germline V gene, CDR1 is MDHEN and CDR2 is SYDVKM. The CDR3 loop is CATHPGGSSYNEQFF. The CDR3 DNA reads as TGTGCCACCCATCCCGGCGGGAGCTCCTACAATGAGCAGTTCTTC.

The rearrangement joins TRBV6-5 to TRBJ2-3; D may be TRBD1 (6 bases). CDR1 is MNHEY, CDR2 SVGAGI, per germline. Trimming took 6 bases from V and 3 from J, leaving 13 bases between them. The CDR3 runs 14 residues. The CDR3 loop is CASRRRDRTDTQYF. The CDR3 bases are TGTGCCAGCAGGCGACGAGACAGGACAGATACGCAGTATTTT.

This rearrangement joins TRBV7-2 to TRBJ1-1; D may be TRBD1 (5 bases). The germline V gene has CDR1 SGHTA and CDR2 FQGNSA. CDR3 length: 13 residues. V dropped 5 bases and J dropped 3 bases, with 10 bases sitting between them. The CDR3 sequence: CASSSQGDTEAFF. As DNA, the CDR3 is TGTGCCAGCAGCAGCCAGGGCGACACTGAAGCTTTCTTT.

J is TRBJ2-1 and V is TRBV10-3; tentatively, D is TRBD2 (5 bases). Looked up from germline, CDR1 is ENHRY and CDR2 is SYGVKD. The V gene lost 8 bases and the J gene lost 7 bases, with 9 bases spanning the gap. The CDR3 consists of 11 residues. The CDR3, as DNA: TGTGCCATCGGGAGTAGAAATGAGCAGTTCTTC. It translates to CAIGSRNEQFF.

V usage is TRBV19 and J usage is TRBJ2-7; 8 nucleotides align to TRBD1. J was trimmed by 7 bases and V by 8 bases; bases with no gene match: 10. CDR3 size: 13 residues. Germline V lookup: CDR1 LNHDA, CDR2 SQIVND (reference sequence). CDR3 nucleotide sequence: TGTGCCAGTGCCCAGGGGGCATCGGGAGAGCAGTACTTC. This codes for CASAQGASGEQYF.

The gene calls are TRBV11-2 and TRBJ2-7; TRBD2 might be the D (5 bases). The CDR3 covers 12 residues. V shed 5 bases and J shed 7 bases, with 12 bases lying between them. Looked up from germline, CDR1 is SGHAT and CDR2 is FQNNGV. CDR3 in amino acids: CASSLPRREQYF. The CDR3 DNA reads TGTGCCAGCAGCCTCCCGAGGAGGGAGCAGTACTTC. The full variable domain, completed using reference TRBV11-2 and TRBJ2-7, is EAGVAQSPRYKIIEKRQSVAFWCNPISGHATLYWYQQILGQGPKLLIQFQNNGVVDDSQLPKDRFSAERLKGVDSTLKIQPAKLEDSAVYLCASSLPRREQYFGPGTRLTVT.

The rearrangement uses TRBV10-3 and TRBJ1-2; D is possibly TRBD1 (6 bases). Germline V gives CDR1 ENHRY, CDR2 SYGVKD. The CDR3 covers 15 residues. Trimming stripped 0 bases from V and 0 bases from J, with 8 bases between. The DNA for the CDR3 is TGTGCCATCAGTGAGTCAGGGGGGGCTAACTATGGCTACACCTTC. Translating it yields CAISESGGANYGYTF.

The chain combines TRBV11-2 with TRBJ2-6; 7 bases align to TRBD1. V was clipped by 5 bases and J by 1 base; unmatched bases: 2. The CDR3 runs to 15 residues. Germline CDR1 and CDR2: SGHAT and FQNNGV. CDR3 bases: TGTGCCAGCAGCCAACAGGGGTCTGGGGCCAACGTCCTGACTTTC. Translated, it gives CASSQQGSGANVLTF.

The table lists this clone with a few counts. The CDR3 DNA is TGTGCCAGCAGGGAAAGTGGGGCCAACGTCCTGACTTTC. The encoded protein is CASRESGANVLTF. The gene calls are TRBV6-5 and TRBJ2-6; D uncertain. Germline CDR1 is MNHEY and CDR2 is SVGAGI. V was trimmed by 6 bases and J by 3 bases, leaving 6 bases between them. This CDR3 comprises 13 residues.

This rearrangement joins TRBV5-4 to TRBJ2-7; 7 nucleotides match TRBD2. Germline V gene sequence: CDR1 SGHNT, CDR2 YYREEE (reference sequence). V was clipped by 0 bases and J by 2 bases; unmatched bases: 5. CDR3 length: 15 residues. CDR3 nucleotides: TGTGCCAGCAGCTTGGGCGGGAGAGGGGCCTACGAGCAGTACTTC. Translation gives CASSLGGRGAYEQYF. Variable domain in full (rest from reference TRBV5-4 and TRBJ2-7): ETGVTQSPTHLIKTRGQQVTLRCSSQSGHNTVSWYQQALGQGPQFIFQYYREEENGRGNFPPRFSGLQFPNYSSELNVNALELDDSALYLCASSLGGRGAYEQYFGPGTRLTVT.

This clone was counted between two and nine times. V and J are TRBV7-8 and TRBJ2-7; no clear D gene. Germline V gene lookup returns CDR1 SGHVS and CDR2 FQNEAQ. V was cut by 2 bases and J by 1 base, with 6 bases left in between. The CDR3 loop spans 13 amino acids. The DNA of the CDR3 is TGTGCCAGCAGCTTATCCCAATCCTACGAGCAGTACTTC. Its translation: CASSLSQSYEQYF.

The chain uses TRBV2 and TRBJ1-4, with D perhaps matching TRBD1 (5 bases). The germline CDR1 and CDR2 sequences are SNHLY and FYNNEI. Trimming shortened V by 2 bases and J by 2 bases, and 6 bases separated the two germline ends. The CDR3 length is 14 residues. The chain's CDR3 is CASSEWGTNEKLFF. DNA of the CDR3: TGTGCCAGCAGTGAATGGGGGACTAATGAAAAACTGTTTTTT.

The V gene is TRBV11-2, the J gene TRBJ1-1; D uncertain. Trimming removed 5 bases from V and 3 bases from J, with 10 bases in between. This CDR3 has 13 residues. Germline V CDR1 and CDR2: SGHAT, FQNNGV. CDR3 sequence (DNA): TGTGCCAGCAGCCTCACGGAAGACACTGAAGCTTTCTTT. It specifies CASSLTEDTEAFF.

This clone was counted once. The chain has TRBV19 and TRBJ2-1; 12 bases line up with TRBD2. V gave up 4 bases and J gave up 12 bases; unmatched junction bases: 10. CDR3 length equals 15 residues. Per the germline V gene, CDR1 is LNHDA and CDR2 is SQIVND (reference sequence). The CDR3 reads CASSNRLAGEPWQFF. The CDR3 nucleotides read TGTGCCAGTAGTAACAGACTAGCGGGAGAACCCTGGCAGTTCTTC.

The CDR3 protein is CASSSAQGLSGNTIYF. The CDR3 DNA follows: TGTGCCAGCAGTTCAGCTCAGGGGCTCTCTGGAAACACCATATATTTT. The gene calls are TRBV28 and TRBJ1-3; weak D call: TRBD1 (6 bases). The V gene lost 4 bases and the J gene lost 0 bases, with 13 bases spanning the gap. The length of the CDR3 is 16 residues. Per the germline V gene, CDR1 is MDHEN and CDR2 is SYDVKM.

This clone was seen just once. CDR3 bases: TGTGCCAGCAGCCCCGCCAGGACAGGGAGGGAAAAACTGTTTTTT. Protein product: CASSPARTGREKLFF. The genes are TRBV6-5 and TRBJ1-4, with TRBD1 matching 8 bases. Germline lookup yields CDR1 MNHEY and CDR2 SVGAGI. The CDR3 loop spans 15 amino acids. Trimming at V came to 6 bases and at J to 8 bases, leaving 11 bases not matched to a gene.

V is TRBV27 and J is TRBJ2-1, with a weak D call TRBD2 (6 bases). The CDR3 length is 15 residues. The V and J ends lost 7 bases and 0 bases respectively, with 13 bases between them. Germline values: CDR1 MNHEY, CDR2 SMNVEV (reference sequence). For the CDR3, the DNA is TGTGCCAGCACCAGACGGGGGAGCTCCTACAATGAGCAGTTCTTC. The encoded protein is CASTRRGSSYNEQFF.